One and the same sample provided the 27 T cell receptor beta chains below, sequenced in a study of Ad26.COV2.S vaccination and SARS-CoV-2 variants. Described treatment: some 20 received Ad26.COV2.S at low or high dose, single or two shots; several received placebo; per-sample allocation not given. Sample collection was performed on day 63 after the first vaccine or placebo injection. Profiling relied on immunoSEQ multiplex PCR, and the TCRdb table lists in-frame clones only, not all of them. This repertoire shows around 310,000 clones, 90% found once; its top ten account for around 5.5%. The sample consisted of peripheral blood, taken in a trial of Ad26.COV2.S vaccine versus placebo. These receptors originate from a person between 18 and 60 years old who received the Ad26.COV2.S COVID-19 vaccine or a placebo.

CDR3 loop: CASSPPLQTGSIEKLFF. In nucleotides, the CDR3 is TGTGCCAGCAGCCCGCCCCTTCAGACAGGATCCATTGAAAAACTGTTTTTT. The rearrangement links TRBV5-6 to TRBJ1-4; a weak D match, TRBD1 (6 bases). Per the germline V gene, CDR1 is SGHDT and CDR2 is YYEEEE. Trimming left V 4 bases short and J 7 bases short, with 23 bases between. This CDR3 spans 17 amino acids.

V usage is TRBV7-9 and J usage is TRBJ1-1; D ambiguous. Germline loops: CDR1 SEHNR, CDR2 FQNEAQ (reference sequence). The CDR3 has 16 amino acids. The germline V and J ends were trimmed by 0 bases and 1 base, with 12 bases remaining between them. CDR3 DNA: TGTGCCAGCAGCTTAGCGCAGGACGGACCGAACACTGAAGCTTTCTTT. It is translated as CASSLAQDGPNTEAFF.

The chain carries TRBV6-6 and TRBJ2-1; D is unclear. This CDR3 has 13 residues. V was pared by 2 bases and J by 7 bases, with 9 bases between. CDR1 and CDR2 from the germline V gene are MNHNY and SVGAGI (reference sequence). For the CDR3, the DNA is TGTGCCAGCAGTTACCGGACCCGAAATGAGCAGTTCTTC. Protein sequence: CASSYRTRNEQFF.

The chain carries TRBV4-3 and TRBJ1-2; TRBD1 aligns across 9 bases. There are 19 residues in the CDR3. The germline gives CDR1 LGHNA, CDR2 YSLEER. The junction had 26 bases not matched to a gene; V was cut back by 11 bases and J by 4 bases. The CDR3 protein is CARRRRVPGQGGVSYGYTF. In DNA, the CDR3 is TGCGCCCGCCGCCGACGGGTTCCGGGACAGGGTGGGGTTAGCTATGGCTACACCTTC.

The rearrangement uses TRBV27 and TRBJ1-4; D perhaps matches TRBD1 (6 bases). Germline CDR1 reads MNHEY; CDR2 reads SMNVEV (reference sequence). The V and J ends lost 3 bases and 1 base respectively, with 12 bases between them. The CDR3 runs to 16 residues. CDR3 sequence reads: CASSFRGLGTNEKLFF. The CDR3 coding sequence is TGTGCCAGCAGTTTTAGGGGGTTAGGAACTAATGAAAAACTGTTTTTT. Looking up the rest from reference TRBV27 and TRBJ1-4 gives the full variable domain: EAQVTQNPRYLITVTGKKLTVTCSQNMNHEYMSWYRQDPGLGLRQIYYSMNVEVTDKGDVPEGYKVSRKEKRNFPLILESPSPNQTSLYFCASSFRGLGTNEKLFFGSGTQLSVL.

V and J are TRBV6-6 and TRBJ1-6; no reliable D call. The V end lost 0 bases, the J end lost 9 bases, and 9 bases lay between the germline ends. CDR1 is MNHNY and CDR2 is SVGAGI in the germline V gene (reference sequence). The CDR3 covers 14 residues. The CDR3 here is CASSYSTSGSPLHF. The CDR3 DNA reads TGTGCCAGCAGTTACTCGACATCTGGTTCACCCCTCCACTTT.

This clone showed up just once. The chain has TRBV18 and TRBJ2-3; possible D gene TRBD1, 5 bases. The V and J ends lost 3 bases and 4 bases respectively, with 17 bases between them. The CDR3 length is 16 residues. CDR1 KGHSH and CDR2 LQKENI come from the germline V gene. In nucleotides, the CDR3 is TGTGCCAGCTCACCGCCATCCAGGGCCAGAGCAGATACGCAGTATTTT. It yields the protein CASSPPSRARADTQYF.

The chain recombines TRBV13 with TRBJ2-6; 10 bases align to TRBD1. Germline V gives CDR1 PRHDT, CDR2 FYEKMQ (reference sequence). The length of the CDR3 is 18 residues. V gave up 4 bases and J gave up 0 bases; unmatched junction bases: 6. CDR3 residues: CASSSRQGADSGANVLTF. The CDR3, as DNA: TGTGCCAGCAGCTCGCGACAGGGGGCCGACTCTGGGGCCAACGTCCTGACTTTC.

CDR3 sequence: CASSEVGRSTEAFF. The CDR3, as DNA: TGCGCCAGCAGTGAGGTAGGGAGGAGCACTGAAGCTTTCTTT. J is TRBJ1-1 and V is TRBV10-2; D is undetermined. CDR3 length equals 14 residues. CDR1 is WSHSY, CDR2 SAAADI, per germline. V gave up 2 bases and J gave up 4 bases, with 11 bases separating them.

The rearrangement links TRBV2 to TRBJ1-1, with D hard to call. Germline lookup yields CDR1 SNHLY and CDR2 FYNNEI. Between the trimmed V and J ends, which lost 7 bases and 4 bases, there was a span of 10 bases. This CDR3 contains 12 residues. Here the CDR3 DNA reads TGTGCCAGCACGTGGGGATTCACTGAAGCTTTCTTT. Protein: CASTWGFTEAFF.

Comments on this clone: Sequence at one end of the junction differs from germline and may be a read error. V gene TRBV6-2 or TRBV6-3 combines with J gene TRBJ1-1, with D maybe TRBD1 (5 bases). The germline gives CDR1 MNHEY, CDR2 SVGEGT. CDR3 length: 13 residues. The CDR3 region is CASTYFGASEAFF. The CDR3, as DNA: TGTGCCAGCACTTACTTCGGGGCCTCTGAAGCTTTCTTT.

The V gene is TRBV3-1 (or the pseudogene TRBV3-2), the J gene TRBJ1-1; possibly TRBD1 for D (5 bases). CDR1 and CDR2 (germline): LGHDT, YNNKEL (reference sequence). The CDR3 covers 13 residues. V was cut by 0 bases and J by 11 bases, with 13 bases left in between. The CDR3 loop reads CASSQDRRGGAFF. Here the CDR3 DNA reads TGTGCCAGCAGCCAAGATCGGAGGGGAGGGGCTTTCTTT.

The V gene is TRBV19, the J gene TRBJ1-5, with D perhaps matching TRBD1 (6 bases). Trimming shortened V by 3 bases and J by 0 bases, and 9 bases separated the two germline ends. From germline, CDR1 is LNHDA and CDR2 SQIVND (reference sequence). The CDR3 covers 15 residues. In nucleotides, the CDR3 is TGTGCCAGTAGTATCCAGGACAGTAGCAATCAGCCCCAGCATTTT. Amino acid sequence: CASSIQDSSNQPQHF.

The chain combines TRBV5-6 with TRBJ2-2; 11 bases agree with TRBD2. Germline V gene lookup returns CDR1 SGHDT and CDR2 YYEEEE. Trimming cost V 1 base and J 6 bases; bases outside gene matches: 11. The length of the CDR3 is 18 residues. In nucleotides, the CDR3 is TGTGCCAGCAGCTTGCTTGCTAGCGGGAGGAGGGGGGCCGGGGAGCTGTTTTTT. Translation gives CASSLLASGRRGAGELFF.

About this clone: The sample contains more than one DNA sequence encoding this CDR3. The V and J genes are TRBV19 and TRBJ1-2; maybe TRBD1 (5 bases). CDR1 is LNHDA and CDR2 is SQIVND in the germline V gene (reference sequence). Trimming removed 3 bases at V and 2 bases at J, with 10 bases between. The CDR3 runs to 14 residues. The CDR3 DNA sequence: TGTGCCAGTAGTATTGGCAGGGCGAACTATGGCTACACCTTC. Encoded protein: CASSIGRANYGYTF.

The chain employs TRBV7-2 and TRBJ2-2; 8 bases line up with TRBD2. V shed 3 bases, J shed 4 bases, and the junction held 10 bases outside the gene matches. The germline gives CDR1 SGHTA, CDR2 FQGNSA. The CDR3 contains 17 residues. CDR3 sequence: CASSFFLGRAGTGELFF. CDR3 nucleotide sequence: TGTGCCAGCAGCTTCTTCCTCGGGAGGGCGGGCACCGGGGAGCTGTTTTTT.

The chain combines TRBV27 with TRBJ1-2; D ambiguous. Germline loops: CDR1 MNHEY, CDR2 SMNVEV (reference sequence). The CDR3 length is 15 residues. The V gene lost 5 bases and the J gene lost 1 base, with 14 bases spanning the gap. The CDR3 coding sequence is TGTGCCAGCAGTCTAGGCCTAGGGCATAACTATGGCTACACCTTC. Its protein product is CASSLGLGHNYGYTF.

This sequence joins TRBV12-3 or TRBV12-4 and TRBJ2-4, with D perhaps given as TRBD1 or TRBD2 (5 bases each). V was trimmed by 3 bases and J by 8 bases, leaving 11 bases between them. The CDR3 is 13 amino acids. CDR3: CASSLRDADIQYF. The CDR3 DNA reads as TGTGCCAGCAGTTTGAGGGACGCGGACATTCAGTACTTC.

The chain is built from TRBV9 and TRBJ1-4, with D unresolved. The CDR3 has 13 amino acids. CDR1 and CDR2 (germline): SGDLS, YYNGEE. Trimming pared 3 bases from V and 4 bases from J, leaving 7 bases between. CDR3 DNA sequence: TGTGCCAGCAGCGACAGACTTAATGAAAAACTGTTTTTT. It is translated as CASSDRLNEKLFF.

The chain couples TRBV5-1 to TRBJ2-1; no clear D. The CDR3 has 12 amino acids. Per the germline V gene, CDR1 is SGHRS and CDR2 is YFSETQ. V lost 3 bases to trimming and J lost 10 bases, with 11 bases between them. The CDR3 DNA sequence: TGCGCCAGCAGCTGGCATAAAGACGAGCAGTTCTTC. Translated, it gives CASSWHKDEQFF.

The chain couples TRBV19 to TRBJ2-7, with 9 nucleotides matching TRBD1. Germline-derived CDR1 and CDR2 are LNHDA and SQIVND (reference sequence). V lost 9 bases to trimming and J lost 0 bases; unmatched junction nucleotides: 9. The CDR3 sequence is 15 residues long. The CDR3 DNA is TGTGCCAGCTCTCCGGGACAGGGTTCCTCCTACGAGCAGTACGTC. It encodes CASSPGQGSSYEQYV.

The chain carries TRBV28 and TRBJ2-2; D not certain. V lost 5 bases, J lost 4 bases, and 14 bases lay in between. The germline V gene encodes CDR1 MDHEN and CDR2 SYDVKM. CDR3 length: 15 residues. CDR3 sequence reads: CASSLDGRITGELFF. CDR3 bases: TGTGCCAGCAGTCTAGACGGTAGAATCACCGGGGAGCTGTTTTTT.

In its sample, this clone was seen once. CDR3 sequence (DNA): TGTGCCAGCAGGCGGACAGGGATTAATCAGCCCCAGCATTTT. Translating gives CASRRTGINQPQHF. The V and J genes are TRBV7-2 and TRBJ1-5, with 8 bases lining up with TRBD1. CDR1 SGHTA and CDR2 FQGNSA come from the germline V gene. The CDR3 spans 14 residues. V lost 6 bases and J lost 4; bases outside the gene matches: 5.

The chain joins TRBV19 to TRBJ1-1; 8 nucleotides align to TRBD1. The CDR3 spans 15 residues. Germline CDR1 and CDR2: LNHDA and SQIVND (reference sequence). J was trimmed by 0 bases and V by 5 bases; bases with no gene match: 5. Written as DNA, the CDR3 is TGTGCCAGTAGTTCCAGGGGGCGACTGAACACTGAAGCTTTCTTT. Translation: CASSSRGRLNTEAFF. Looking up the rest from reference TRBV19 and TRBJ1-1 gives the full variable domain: DGGITQSPKYLFRKEGQNVTLSCEQNLNHDAMYWYRQDPGQGLRLIYYSQIVNDFQKGDIAEGYSVSREKKESFPLTVTSAQKNPTAFYLCASSSRGRLNTEAFFGQGTRLTVV.

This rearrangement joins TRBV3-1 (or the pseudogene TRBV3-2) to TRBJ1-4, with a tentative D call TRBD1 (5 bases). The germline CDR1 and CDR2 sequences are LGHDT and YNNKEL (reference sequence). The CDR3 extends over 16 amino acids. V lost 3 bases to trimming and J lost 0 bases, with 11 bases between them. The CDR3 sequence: CASSHSGAPTNEKLFF. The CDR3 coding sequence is TGTGCCAGCAGCCATTCCGGGGCCCCAACTAATGAAAAACTGTTTTTT.

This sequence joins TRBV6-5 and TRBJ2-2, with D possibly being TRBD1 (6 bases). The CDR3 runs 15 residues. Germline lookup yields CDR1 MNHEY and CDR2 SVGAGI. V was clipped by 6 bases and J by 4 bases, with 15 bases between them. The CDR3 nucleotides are TGTGCCAGCAGGGCACAGGGTGTGGGCACCGGGGAGCTGTTTTTT. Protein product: CASRAQGVGTGELFF.

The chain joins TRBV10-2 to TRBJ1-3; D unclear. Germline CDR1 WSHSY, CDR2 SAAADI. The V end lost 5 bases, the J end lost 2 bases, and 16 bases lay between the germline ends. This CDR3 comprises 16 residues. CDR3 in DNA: TGCGCCAGCAGTCCCAAACTTGACATGACTGGAAACACCATATATTTT. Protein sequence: CASSPKLDMTGNTIYF.